This TCR beta chain was identified in a study of cytomegalovirus exposure and HLA in healthy donors. The PCR made use of 60 Vbeta and 13 Jbeta primers. Only in-frame clones appear in the TCRdb table, and some are missing; sequencing was by immunoSEQ multiplex PCR. The table lists approximately 100,000 clones, about 80% of them singletons. V shed 3 bases, J shed 1 base, and the junction held 5 bases outside the gene matches. Germline V gene sequence: CDR1 KGHSH, CDR2 LQKENI. There are 15 residues in the CDR3. The source is a female donor in good health and CMV-seropositive. The rearrangement uses TRBV18 and TRBJ1-1, with TRBD1 matching over 7 bases. Sequences were obtained from PBMCs. The CDR3 DNA reads as TGTGCCAGCTCACCTTTGACAGGGTGGAACACTGAAGCTTTCTTT. As protein: CASSPLTGWNTEAFF.